This passage covers 29 T cell receptor beta chains from one sample sequenced in a study of cytomegalovirus exposure and HLA in healthy donors. 60 Vbeta and 13 Jbeta primers were used in PCR. Sequencing used immunoSEQ multiplex PCR; TCRdb keeps in-frame clones, though not all of them. The data contain 150,000 to 200,000 clones, about 80% of them singletons. The material sequenced was PBMCs. These receptors originate from a woman aged 45-59 years in good health and CMV-seronegative.

The chain employs TRBV28 and TRBJ1-2, with 9 bases identical to TRBD1. Trimming cost V 6 bases and J 9 bases; bases outside gene matches: 8. The germline gives CDR1 MDHEN, CDR2 SYDVKM. The CDR3 totals 13 residues. This CDR3 is CASSLPGQGRYTF. The CDR3 bases are TGTGCCAGCAGCCTACCGGGACAGGGTCGCTACACCTTC.

The J gene is TRBJ2-1, the V gene TRBV6-6, with D possibly TRBD1 on 5 matching bases. The CDR3 length is 12 residues. Germline CDR1 and CDR2: MNHNY and SVGAGI (reference sequence). Between the trimmed V and J ends, which lost 5 bases and 10 bases, there was a span of 12 bases. The CDR3 is CASSTQAWEQFF. DNA of the CDR3: TGTGCCAGCAGTACACAGGCGTGGGAGCAGTTCTTC.

This chain uses TRBV5-4 with TRBJ2-2; TRBD1 matches at 9 bases. This CDR3 spans 17 amino acids. V lost 4 bases and J lost 6; bases outside the gene matches: 13. Germline loops: CDR1 SGHNT, CDR2 YYREEE (reference sequence). The CDR3 protein is CASSPTGTGLVAGELFF. The CDR3 DNA reads TGTGCCAGCAGCCCCACCGGGACAGGGTTGGTTGCCGGGGAGCTGTTTTTT.

The V and J genes are TRBV5-1 and TRBJ2-5; 7 positions agree with TRBD2. Trimming cost V 0 bases and J 1 base; bases outside gene matches: 3. The CDR3 is 15 residues long. CDR1 and CDR2 (germline): SGHRS, YFSETQ. CDR3 sequence reads: CASSLVPSGQETQYF. As DNA, the CDR3 is TGCGCCAGCAGCTTGGTCCCTAGCGGCCAAGAGACCCAGTACTTC. The full variable domain, rest sourced from reference TRBV5-1 and TRBJ2-5, is KAGVTQTPRYLIKTRGQQVTLSCSPISGHRSVSWYQQTPGQGLQFLFEYFSETQRNKGNFPGRFSGRQFSNSRSEMNVSTLELGDSALYLCASSLVPSGQETQYFGPGTRLLVL.

This rearrangement joins TRBV19 to TRBJ2-5, with D possibly matching TRBD2 (6 bases). Trimming pared 1 base from V and 4 bases from J, leaving 7 bases between. The CDR3 has 13 residues. In germline, CDR1 is LNHDA, CDR2 SQIVND (reference sequence). The CDR3 spells CASSIVSGETQYF. The CDR3 DNA follows: TGTGCCAGTAGTATAGTTAGCGGAGAGACCCAGTACTTC. Together with reference TRBV19 and TRBJ2-5, the CDR3 gives the full variable domain: DGGITQSPKYLFRKEGQNVTLSCEQNLNHDAMYWYRQDPGQGLRLIYYSQIVNDFQKGDIAEGYSVSREKKESFPLTVTSAQKNPTAFYLCASSIVSGETQYFGPGTRLLVL.

The chain has TRBV2 and TRBJ2-5; D not resolved. Germline V gene lookup returns CDR1 SNHLY and CDR2 FYNNEI. V was shortened by 7 bases and J by 1 base, with 10 bases between the two germline ends. This CDR3 region has 13 residues. CDR3 nucleotide sequence: TGTGCCAGCATCCCTCTCCTCCAAGAGACCCAGTACTTC. This gives the protein CASIPLLQETQYF. The whole variable domain, filled in from reference TRBV2 and TRBJ2-5, reads EPEVTQTPSHQVTQMGQEVILRCVPISNHLYFYWYRQILGQKVEFLVSFYNNEISEKSEIFDDQFSVERPDGSNFTLKIRSTKLEDSAMYFCASIPLLQETQYFGPGTRLLVL.

The CDR3 here is CASSLGQGRDIQYF. The CDR3 coding sequence is TGCGCCAGCAGCTTGGGACAGGGGAGGGACATTCAGTACTTC. The chain links TRBV5-1 to TRBJ2-4, with a weak D call TRBD1 (8 bases). V was shortened by 0 bases and J by 8 bases, with 12 bases between the two germline ends. The germline V gene has CDR1 SGHRS and CDR2 YFSETQ. The CDR3 runs 14 residues.

The chain combines TRBV18 with TRBJ1-1; perhaps TRBD1 as D (6 bases). The CDR3 is 14 residues long. Trimming removed 2 bases from V and 3 bases from J, with 10 bases in between. CDR1 and CDR2 from the germline V gene are KGHSH and LQKENI. CDR3 protein: CASSPRGKDTEAFF. The CDR3 DNA reads TGTGCCAGCTCACCAAGGGGGAAGGACACTGAAGCTTTCTTT. Combining the CDR3 with reference TRBV18 and TRBJ1-1 gives the whole variable domain NAGVMQNPRHLVRRRGQEARLRCSPMKGHSHVYWYRQLPEEGLKFMVYLQKENIIDESGMPKERFSAEFPKEGPSILRIQQVVRGDSAAYFCASSPRGKDTEAFFGQGTRLTVV.

This clone was found a few times. The genes are TRBV29-1 and TRBJ1-4, with TRBD1 as a possible D gene (5 bases). Per the germline V gene, CDR1 is SQVTM and CDR2 is ANQGSEA. V was cut by 4 bases and J by 8 bases, with 11 bases left in between. This CDR3 comprises 12 residues. The CDR3 loop reads CSVGQGTEKLFF. CDR3 nucleotide sequence: TGCAGCGTTGGGCAGGGAACCGAAAAACTGTTTTTT.

J is TRBJ1-1 and V is TRBV10-3; the D gene is possibly TRBD1 (5 bases). With 3 bases removed from V and 2 bases from J, the gap between germline ends came to 7 bases. Germline CDR1 and CDR2: ENHRY and SYGVKD. The CDR3 sequence is 13 residues long. The CDR3: CAISDQGNTEAFF. CDR3 DNA: TGTGCCATCAGTGACCAGGGCAACACTGAAGCTTTCTTT.

CDR3 in amino acids: CASTTGEGTEAFF. DNA of the CDR3: TGTGCCAGCACCACGGGGGAAGGCACTGAAGCTTTCTTT. V gene TRBV6-5 combines with J gene TRBJ1-1, with TRBD1 as a possible D gene (5 bases). Looked up from germline, CDR1 is MNHEY and CDR2 is SVGAGI. This CDR3 contains 13 residues. V lost 7 bases to trimming and J lost 4 bases, with 13 bases between them.

The V call is TRBV28, the J call TRBJ2-5; the D is unclear. The DNA end is more similar to TRBJ2-7, so the J call may be wrong. CDR1 and CDR2 (germline): MDHEN, SYDVKM. The CDR3 covers 15 residues. The CDR3, as DNA: TGTGCCAGCAGTTTATATGCAGCGCCTCGCTACGAGCAGTACTTC. This sequence encodes CASSLYAAPRYEQYF.

The V and J genes are TRBV18 and TRBJ2-5, with D possibly being TRBD2 (7 bases). Germline loops: CDR1 KGHSH, CDR2 LQKENI. V was clipped by 3 bases and J by 5 bases, with 19 bases between them. This CDR3 is 16 amino acids long. Here the CDR3 reads CASSPERGDRLETQYF. In DNA form, the CDR3 reads TGTGCCAGCTCACCCGAGCGGGGAGACAGGTTGGAGACCCAGTACTTC.

CDR3 amino acids: CASSPTGSTEAFF. The CDR3 DNA reads TGTGCCAGCTCACCTACAGGGAGTACTGAAGCTTTCTTT. The gene calls are TRBV18 and TRBJ1-1, with D possibly matching TRBD1 (6 bases). Germline CDR1 reads KGHSH; CDR2 reads LQKENI. V was pared by 3 bases and J by 5 bases, with 10 bases between. CDR3 length: 13 amino acids.

This chain joins TRBV27 and TRBJ1-3; no clear D. CDR1 is MNHEY, CDR2 SMNVEV, per germline (reference sequence). This CDR3 is 13 amino acids long. V lost 2 bases to trimming and J lost 6 bases, with 8 bases between them. The CDR3 loop is CASSLTATNTIYF. The DNA for the CDR3 is TGTGCCAGCAGTTTAACAGCTACAAACACCATATATTTT.

This clone was seen more than once but under ten times. This chain uses TRBV10-3 with TRBJ2-7, with 8 bases aligning to TRBD1. This CDR3 has 15 residues. The V gene's germline CDR1 is ENHRY and CDR2 SYGVKD. Trimming at V came to 2 bases and at J to 0 bases, leaving 3 bases not matched to a gene. Written as DNA, the CDR3 is TGTGCCATCAGTGAGGGACAGGGAAGCTCCTACGAGCAGTACTTC. This encodes CAISEGQGSSYEQYF.

This clone was detected only once. This sequence joins TRBV7-2 and TRBJ2-7; D is unresolved. V lost 1 base to trimming and J lost 3 bases, with 13 bases between them. The germline V gene has CDR1 SGHTA and CDR2 FQGNSA. CDR3 length: 15 residues. Here the CDR3 DNA reads TGTGCCAGCAGCTTAGTCCCTTCCGCGATCTACGAGCAGTACTTC. Amino acid sequence: CASSLVPSAIYEQYF.

The count of this clone is one. This chain links TRBV7-3 with TRBJ2-1; 9 bases map to TRBD2. The CDR3 has 16 amino acids. V was pared by 5 bases and J by 6 bases, with 11 bases of the junction left unmatched. The germline V gene has CDR1 SGHTA and CDR2 FQGTGA. CDR3 nucleotides: TGTGCCAGCAGCCTACCCTATAGCGGGGGCCCCAATGAGCAGTTCTTC. Residues: CASSLPYSGGPNEQFF.

The chain is built from TRBV28 and TRBJ2-7, with TRBD2 matching 12 bases. Trimming at V came to 5 bases and at J to 3 bases, leaving 5 bases not matched to a gene. In germline, CDR1 is MDHEN, CDR2 SYDVKM. CDR3 size: 15 residues. The CDR3 nucleotides are TGTGCCAGCAGTCCACCGACTAGCGGGGGCTACGAGCAGTACTTC. Translated, it gives CASSPPTSGGYEQYF.

The chain links TRBV27 to TRBJ1-2; no reliable D call. There are 13 residues in the CDR3. Trimming shortened V by 1 base and J by 8 bases, and 11 bases separated the two germline ends. Germline assignment: CDR1 MNHEY and CDR2 SMNVEV (reference sequence). CDR3 sequence: CASSLWASGGYTF. CDR3 DNA sequence: TGTGCCAGCAGTTTATGGGCCTCGGGGGGCTACACCTTC.

The chain is built from TRBV28 and TRBJ2-2; maybe TRBD1 (6 bases). Trimming removed 7 bases at V and 2 bases at J, with 14 bases between. The germline CDR1 and CDR2 sequences are MDHEN and SYDVKM. The length of the CDR3 is 15 residues. CDR3 sequence reads: CASTGQTQNTGELFF. The CDR3 nucleotides are TGTGCCAGCACTGGACAGACACAAAACACCGGGGAGCTGTTTTTT.

This chain joins TRBV7-3 and TRBJ1-2; 9 nucleotides line up with TRBD1. CDR1 and CDR2 (germline): SGHTA, FQGTGA. The V and J ends lost 5 bases and 4 bases, in that order; junction bases with no gene match: 5. The CDR3 is 14 residues long. CDR3 DNA sequence: TGTGCCAGCAGCCCCGTGGGACAGGGCTATGGCTACACCTTC. Translated: CASSPVGQGYGYTF.

This clone was picked up one time. The CDR3 is CASGFAGGYTF. The CDR3 nucleotides are TGTGCTAGTGGTTTTGCGGGGGGCTACACCTTC. The rearrangement uses TRBV12-5 and TRBJ1-2, with D hard to call. The CDR3 consists of 11 residues. The V end was cut by 3 bases, the J end by 8 bases, with 7 bases between. Germline V gene lookup returns CDR1 LGHNT and CDR2 FRNRAP. Based on the CDR3 plus reference TRBV12-5 and TRBJ1-2, the full variable domain is DARVTQTPRHKVTEMGQEVTMRCQPILGHNTVFWYRQTMMQGLELLAYFRNRAPLDDSGMPKDRFSAEMPDATLATLKIQPSEPRDSAVYFCASGFAGGYTFGSGTRLTVV.

The chain links TRBV7-2 to TRBJ1-5; TRBD1 agrees at 7 bases. Germline CDR1 SGHTA, CDR2 FQGNSA. J was trimmed by 9 bases and V by 2 bases; bases with no gene match: 10. The CDR3 sequence is 15 residues long. CDR3 coding DNA: TGTGCCAGCAGCTTAATATCGGACAGGCGCGGGCCCCAGCATTTT. It is translated as CASSLISDRRGPQHF.

J is TRBJ1-2 and V is TRBV5-6; a possible D gene is TRBD1 (5 bases). The CDR3 extends over 13 amino acids. V was pared by 2 bases and J by 4 bases, with 9 bases between. Germline loops: CDR1 SGHDT, CDR2 YYEEEE. CDR3 DNA: TGTGCCAGCAGCTTAGACAGAACCTATGGCTACACCTTC. Translation gives CASSLDRTYGYTF.

The chain uses TRBV9 and TRBJ2-7; perhaps TRBD1 as D (5 bases). V lost 7 bases, J lost 3 bases, and 14 bases lay in between. The CDR3 is 13 residues long. CDR1 is SGDLS, CDR2 YYNGEE, per germline. The CDR3 is CASGAGSDYEQYF. The CDR3 DNA reads as TGTGCCAGCGGGGCCGGGTCAGACTACGAGCAGTACTTC.

The chain joins TRBV25-1 to TRBJ1-1; possible D gene TRBD1, 5 bases. The germline V gene encodes CDR1 MGHDK and CDR2 SYGVNS. CDR3 length: 12 residues. The V and J ends lost 0 bases and 11 bases respectively, with 10 bases between them. The CDR3 here is CASSEYQGSAFF. The CDR3 DNA reads as TGTGCCAGCAGTGAATATCAGGGCTCGGCTTTCTTT.

This CDR3 reads CASSQYGRTTFRLRNTEAFF. CDR3 sequence (DNA): TGTGCCAGCAGCCAATACGGGCGGACTACCTTTCGACTTCGGAACACTGAAGCTTTCTTT. The V and J genes are TRBV14 and TRBJ1-1, with D unresolved. The CDR3 covers 20 residues. Trimming stripped 2 bases from V and 1 base from J, with 26 bases between. Germline-derived CDR1 and CDR2 are SGHDN and FVKESK.

The chain links TRBV6-5 to TRBJ2-7; weak D call: TRBD1 (5 bases). V was clipped by 2 bases and J by 3 bases, with 11 bases between them. The CDR3 is 14 amino acids. Germline CDR1 reads MNHEY; CDR2 reads SVGAGI. The CDR3 region is CASSYQGRGYEQYF. The CDR3, as DNA: TGTGCCAGCAGTTACCAGGGAAGGGGCTACGAGCAGTACTTC.